This T cell receptor (beta chain) was identified during a study of monozygotic twins with inflammatory bowel disease. Broader study findings: Patient repertoires may have gained variability from differing immunosuppressive treatments.

UMIs were attached via template switching, each with a 6-nucleotide sample barcode. Nested PCRs (approximately 16 and 10 cycles, two total) were applied to TCRalpha and TCRbeta cDNA. TCRdb re-called the 5' RACE reads; every CDR3 protein appears as one record, without DNA. The data show approximately 400,000 distinct CDR3 sequences, and the top ten clones hold under 3%. Germline V CDR1 and CDR2: GTSNPN, SVGIG (reference sequence). The CDR3 is 13 residues long. Whole blood supplied total RNA, and T cells were not sorted. Remarks on this clonotype: As yet, its antigen is unknown.

Sequenced material: blood. The source is a human donor with ulcerative colitis or Crohn's disease, or a healthy co-twin of an affected twin (not recorded which). V is TRBV30 and J is TRBJ2-1. The CDR3 loop is CAWSVLSMREQFF.